This T cell receptor beta chain is from a study of T cells in tuberculosis. Only one count was recorded for this clone. The protocol was immunoSEQ multiplex PCR, while the TCRdb copy is restricted to in-frame clones and leaves out a portion. The table includes 35,000 to 55,000 clones, nearly 95% detected once. V lost 3 bases and J lost 2, with 11 bases in between. The length of the CDR3 is 15 residues. Per germline, CDR1 MNHEY and CDR2 SMNVEV (reference sequence). The rearrangement links TRBV27 to TRBJ2-1, with D perhaps matching TRBD2 (5 bases). This sequence originates from a donor between 10 and 35 years old with latent tuberculosis or without tuberculosis infection. Sequences were obtained from PBMCs. The CDR3 DNA is TGTGCCAGCAGTTTTTCTAGCCAAACCTACAATGAGCAGTTCTTC. Amino acids: CASSFSSQTYNEQFF.